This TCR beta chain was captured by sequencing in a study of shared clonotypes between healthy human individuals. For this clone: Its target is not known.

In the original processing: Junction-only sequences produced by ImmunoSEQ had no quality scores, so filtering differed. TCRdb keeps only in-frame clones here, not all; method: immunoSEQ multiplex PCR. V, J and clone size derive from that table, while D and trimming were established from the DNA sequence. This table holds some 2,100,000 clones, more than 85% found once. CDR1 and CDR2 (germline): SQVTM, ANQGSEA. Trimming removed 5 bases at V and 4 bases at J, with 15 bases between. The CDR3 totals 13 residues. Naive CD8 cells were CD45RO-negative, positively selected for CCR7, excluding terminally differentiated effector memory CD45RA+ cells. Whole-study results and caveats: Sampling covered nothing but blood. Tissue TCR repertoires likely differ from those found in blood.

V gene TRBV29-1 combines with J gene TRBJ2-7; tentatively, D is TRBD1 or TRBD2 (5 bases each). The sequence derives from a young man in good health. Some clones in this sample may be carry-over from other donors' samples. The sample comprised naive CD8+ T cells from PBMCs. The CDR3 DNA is TGCAGCGTTTTCTTGCAGGGACGGTACGAGCAGTACTTC. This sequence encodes CSVFLQGRYEQYF.